This TCR beta chain is from a study of shared clonotypes between healthy human individuals. Naive CD4+ cells were CD45RA-selected; the remaining cells were memory. Original methodology: Junction-only immunoSEQ sequences carried no quality scores, so filtering differed. Profiling relied on immunoSEQ multiplex PCR, and the TCRdb table lists in-frame clones only, not all of them. That table gives V, J and clone size, and the DNA gave D and trimming. This table holds approximately 2,000,000 clones, just under 95% found once. On this clone itself: The target antigen is unknown.

This CDR3 contains 16 residues. The V gene end was trimmed by 0 bases and the J gene end by 1 base; junction bases not matched to a gene: 3. The V gene's germline CDR1 is SGHRS and CDR2 YFSETQ. The study's findings and limits: Larger estimated richness was generally seen in naive subsets than in memory subsets.

This clonotype originated in a young man in good health. Some clones in this sample may be carry-over from other donors' samples. The chain is built from TRBV5-1 and TRBJ2-2; 7 nucleotides line up with TRBD2. Sequencing was carried out using naive CD4+ T cells from PBMCs. Subset: CD45RA+ positively selected. For the CDR3, the DNA is TGCGCCAGCAGCTTGGTAGCGGGTGTGAACACCGGGGAGCTGTTTTTT. It translates to CASSLVAGVNTGELFF.